This TCR beta chain was recovered during a study of T cells in Graves' hyperthyroidism and ophthalmopathy. Study observations and caveats: Most thyroid-expanded clonotypes above 0.001 were also found in blood.

Researchers barred patients who had uncontrolled infection, other autoimmune disease, pregnancy or lactation. Amplification targeted TCR beta CDR3 regions from RNA transcripts. HTBI primers drove first-round RT-PCR of the TCR CDR3. TCRdb re-analysed the multiplex PCR reads in MiXCR, keeping a single row per CDR3 protein. The data show about 270,000 distinct CDR3 sequences, with roughly 22% seen just once and under 65% held by the top ten. This clonotype was recorded a few times. What it recognizes is unknown. The clonotype originates from a young man with Graves' ophthalmopathy. The sample taken for sequencing was blood.

The CDR3 is CASMGTGGGTGELFF. Here the CDR3 DNA reads TGTGCCAGCATGGGAACAGGGGGCGGGACCGGGGAGCTGTTTTTT. The chain couples TRBV2 to TRBJ2-2, with 9 bases identical to TRBD1. CDR3 size: 15 residues. Germline values: CDR1 SNHLY, CDR2 FYNNEI. Trimming took 7 bases from V and 5 from J; bases not matched to a gene: 8.